What follows are 29 T cell receptor beta chains derived from one specimen sequenced in a study of T cell repertoires and HLA-DP antigens. Sequenced by immunoSEQ multiplex PCR; TCRdb stores in-frame clones only, minus some. The table includes around 110,000 clones, 80% to 95% detected once. Antigen specificity for these receptors is unknown. The material sequenced was CD4+ T cells from PBMCs. The receptors here all came from a woman younger than 35 in good health and CMV-seronegative.

The V and J genes are TRBV7-3 and TRBJ1-6, with TRBD1 matching 8 bases. Germline V gene sequence: CDR1 SGHTA, CDR2 FQGTGA. The CDR3 length is 16 residues. V dropped 3 bases and J dropped 7; count of bases not matched to a gene: 8. CDR3 amino acids: CASSLLGQDGNSPLHF. The DNA for the CDR3 is TGTGCCAGCAGCTTGCTGGGACAGGACGGCAATTCACCCCTCCACTTT.

The chain uses TRBV5-1 and TRBJ2-1, with D perhaps being TRBD1 or TRBD2 (5 bases each). V lost 2 bases and J 4 bases, leaving 13 bases between the germline ends. The CDR3 is 15 amino acids. In germline, CDR1 is SGHRS, CDR2 YFSETQ. DNA of the CDR3: TGCGCCAGCAGCTTCCTTGGGACCGATTACAATGAGCAGTTCTTC. This translates into CASSFLGTDYNEQFF.

V usage is TRBV28 and J usage is TRBJ2-1, with 9 bases aligning to TRBD1. Germline lookup yields CDR1 MDHEN and CDR2 SYDVKM. J was trimmed by 6 bases and V by 1 base; bases with no gene match: 7. This CDR3 region has 16 residues. This chain's CDR3 is CASSLFSGQGSNEQFF. The DNA for the CDR3 is TGTGCCAGCAGTTTATTTTCGGGACAGGGAAGCAATGAGCAGTTCTTC. Looking up the rest from reference TRBV28 and TRBJ2-1 gives the full variable domain: DVKVTQSSRYLVKRTGEKVFLECVQDMDHENMFWYRQDPGLGLRLIYFSYDVKMKEKGDIPEGYSVSREKKERFSLILESASTNQTSMYLCASSLFSGQGSNEQFFGPGTRLTVL.

This clone was observed a handful of times. The chain carries TRBV30 and TRBJ2-1; 7 bases map to TRBD2. The length of the CDR3 is 13 residues. CDR1 is GTSNPN, CDR2 SVGIG, per germline (reference sequence). Trimming removed 2 bases from V and 9 bases from J; junction bases left unmatched: 7. The CDR3, as DNA: TGTGCCTGGAGTATCGGGCGGGGGACTGAGCAGTTCTTC. This encodes CAWSIGRGTEQFF.

The rearrangement links TRBV28 to TRBJ1-4, with 7 bases identical to TRBD1. Germline CDR1 is MDHEN and CDR2 is SYDVKM. The V and J ends lost 6 bases and 6 bases, in that order; junction bases with no gene match: 7. The CDR3 totals 14 residues. The CDR3 is CASSPGGTDEKLFF. The CDR3 nucleotides are TGTGCCAGCAGCCCGGGTGGGACAGATGAAAAACTGTTTTTT.

The rearrangement links TRBV28 to TRBJ1-6, with D tentatively TRBD1 (5 bases). V was shortened by 1 base and J by 7 bases, with 8 bases between the two germline ends. CDR1 MDHEN and CDR2 SYDVKM come from the germline V gene. The CDR3 loop spans 14 amino acids. The CDR3 loop is CASSLSSGNSPLHF. The DNA for the CDR3 is TGTGCCAGCAGTTTATCCTCAGGGAATTCACCCCTCCACTTT.

The rearrangement links TRBV21-1 to TRBJ2-6. TRBV21-1 is an annotated pseudogene. CDR3 length: 15 residues. Written as DNA, the CDR3 is TGTGCCAGCAGCACGGGCGTCTCTGGGGCCAACGTCCTGACTTTC. This gives the protein CASSTGVSGANVLTF.

This rearrangement joins TRBV5-1 to TRBJ2-6, with unresolved D. The germline gives CDR1 SGHRS, CDR2 YFSETQ. V lost 3 bases to trimming and J lost 0 bases, with 10 bases between them. The CDR3 covers 16 residues. In DNA form, the CDR3 reads TGCGCCAGCAGCTCCGAGGTCGTCTCTGGGGCCAACGTCCTGACTTTC. Its translation: CASSSEVVSGANVLTF.

CDR3 in amino acids: CASSSPLRGNPPQHF. DNA for the CDR3: TGTGCCAGCAGTTCCCCCTTGAGGGGGAACCCGCCCCAGCATTTT. The rearrangement uses TRBV28 and TRBJ1-5; D might be TRBD1 (6 bases). V lost 4 bases and J 9 bases, leaving 19 bases between the germline ends. This CDR3 is built from 15 residues. Germline lookup yields CDR1 MDHEN and CDR2 SYDVKM.

V is TRBV11-2 and J is TRBJ1-3; D not resolved. The CDR3 extends over 15 amino acids. Germline V gene lookup returns CDR1 SGHAT and CDR2 FQNNGV. The V end lost 4 bases, the J end lost 4 bases, and 14 bases lay between the germline ends. This CDR3 is CASSYRTLGGNTIYF. CDR3 DNA sequence: TGTGCCAGCAGCTACCGGACGCTGGGAGGAAACACCATATATTTT.

V gene TRBV28 combines with J gene TRBJ1-2; 9 positions agree with TRBD1. This CDR3 has 18 amino acids. Trimming took 1 base from V and 4 from J; bases not matched to a gene: 13. Per germline, CDR1 MDHEN and CDR2 SYDVKM. The DNA of the CDR3 is TGTGCCAGCAGTTTATCCCGACAGGGGGTTCAAAACAGCTATGGCTACACCTTC. This gives the protein CASSLSRQGVQNSYGYTF.

V gene TRBV6-1 combines with J gene TRBJ2-2; D is undetermined. The length of the CDR3 is 19 residues. Trimming removed 4 bases at V and 4 bases at J, with 25 bases between. Germline values: CDR1 MNHNS, CDR2 SASEGT. The CDR3 loop is CASSGTYTRLGFSTGELFF. The CDR3, as DNA: TGTGCCAGCAGTGGCACTTATACACGGCTCGGATTTAGCACCGGGGAGCTGTTTTTT.

This clone counts as medium-sized. The V gene is TRBV5-6, the J gene TRBJ1-1; D gene uncertain. Per the germline V gene, CDR1 is SGHDT and CDR2 is YYEEEE. The length of the CDR3 is 13 residues. V dropped 4 bases and J dropped 0 bases, with 7 bases sitting between them. CDR3 sequence reads: CASSLHMNTEAFF. In DNA form, the CDR3 reads TGTGCCAGCAGCCTTCACATGAACACTGAAGCTTTCTTT.

This rearrangement joins TRBV28 to TRBJ2-3, with 9 bases identical to TRBD1. This CDR3 is 16 amino acids long. Germline V gene data show CDR1 as MDHEN and CDR2 as SYDVKM. V shed 6 bases, J shed 1 base, and the junction held 8 bases outside the gene matches. The CDR3 region has the DNA TGTGCCAGCAGGGGGGACTGGACAGGGGGCACAGATACGCAGTATTTT. It translates to CASRGDWTGGTDTQYF.

The chain employs TRBV19 and TRBJ1-1; 7 nucleotides agree with TRBD1. CDR3 size: 16 residues. The V and J ends lost 1 base and 0 bases, in that order; junction bases with no gene match: 5. The V gene's germline CDR1 is LNHDA and CDR2 SQIVND (reference sequence). The DNA for the CDR3 is TGTGCCAGTAGTATAGGGTCAGGGGGTATGAACACTGAAGCTTTCTTT. Its translation: CASSIGSGGMNTEAFF.

This chain connects TRBV5-5 to TRBJ2-3; perhaps TRBD1 as D (5 bases). This CDR3 has 15 amino acids. Per the germline V gene, CDR1 is SGHKS and CDR2 is YYEKEE (reference sequence). Trimming cost V 0 bases and J 5 bases, with 13 bases left between them. CDR3 loop: CASSLVFAGQDTQYF. In DNA form, the CDR3 reads TGTGCCAGCAGCTTGGTTTTTGCAGGGCAAGATACGCAGTATTTT.

V gene TRBV4-2 combines with J gene TRBJ2-1, with D possibly being TRBD2 (7 bases). V was trimmed by 0 bases and J by 13 bases, leaving 13 bases between them. The CDR3 is 13 amino acids. Germline V gene sequence: CDR1 LGHNA, CDR2 YNFKEQ. The CDR3 protein is CASSQEGGGAQFF. For the CDR3, the DNA is TGTGCCAGCAGCCAAGAGGGTGGGGGGGCTCAGTTCTTC.

The genes are TRBV11-1 and TRBJ2-5, with no clear D. With 6 bases removed from V and 2 bases from J, the gap between germline ends came to 10 bases. CDR3 length: 13 residues. The germline CDR1 and CDR2 sequences are SGHAT and FQDESV (reference sequence). Written as DNA, the CDR3 is TGTGCCAGCAGTTTGAGCCGGCAAGAGACCCAGTACTTC. Its protein product is CASSLSRQETQYF.

J is TRBJ2-3 and V is TRBV5-1; D tentatively fits TRBD1 or TRBD2 (7 bases each). With 4 bases removed from V and 2 bases from J, the gap between germline ends came to 14 bases. Germline loops: CDR1 SGHRS, CDR2 YFSETQ. The CDR3 has 15 residues. CDR3 sequence: CASSPRGGYTDTQYF. In DNA, the CDR3 is TGCGCCAGCAGCCCCAGGGGGGGTTACACAGATACGCAGTATTTT.

V usage is TRBV27 and J usage is TRBJ2-1; 7 bases are a match to TRBD2. J lost 1 base, V lost 7 bases, and 10 bases had no gene match. From germline, CDR1 is MNHEY and CDR2 SMNVEV (reference sequence). The CDR3 has 16 amino acids. DNA of the CDR3: TGTGCCAGCAACCTACGCGGGAGAGTATCCTACAATGAGCAGTTCTTC. Amino acid sequence: CASNLRGRVSYNEQFF.

The rearrangement uses TRBV2 and TRBJ2-2; 8 positions agree with TRBD1. The germline V gene has CDR1 SNHLY and CDR2 FYNNEI. This CDR3 region has 15 residues. J gave up 6 bases and V 4 bases, and 7 bases lay outside the gene matches. The CDR3, as DNA: TGTGCCAGCAGTGCAAGCAGGGGGCGACCCGGGGAGCTGTTTTTT. This encodes CASSASRGRPGELFF.

The rearrangement links TRBV11-2 to TRBJ2-7; D is unresolved. The germline V and J ends were trimmed by 3 bases and 3 bases, with 9 bases remaining between them. The CDR3 contains 13 residues. The V gene's germline CDR1 is SGHAT and CDR2 FQNNGV. CDR3 nucleotide sequence: TGTGCCAGCAGCTTCGGACCACACTACGAGCAGTACGTC. Protein product: CASSFGPHYEQYV.

This clone was seen once. The junction departs from germline at one end; a sequencing error may be responsible. The chain links TRBV6-1 to TRBJ1-2; 8 bases match TRBD1. This CDR3 has 16 amino acids. Per the germline V gene, CDR1 is MNHNS and CDR2 is SASEGT. In DNA form, the CDR3 reads TGTGCCATCAGTGAGGTAGCCGGACAGGGCCGTCATGGCTACACCTTC. This encodes CAISEVAGQGRHGYTF.

This clone was detected once. The chain recombines TRBV19 with TRBJ2-6, with D unclear. V was cut by 4 bases and J by 3 bases, with 13 bases left in between. CDR3 length equals 16 residues. Per germline, CDR1 LNHDA and CDR2 SQIVND (reference sequence). DNA of the CDR3: TGTGCCAGTAGTACGAGGTCCCATTATGGGGCCAACGTCCTGACTTTC. Protein: CASSTRSHYGANVLTF.

The rearrangement links TRBV7-2 to TRBJ2-2; 7 bases match TRBD2. The CDR3 has 14 residues. Germline V gene sequence: CDR1 SGHTA, CDR2 FQGNSA. The V segment lost 1 base and the J segment 6 bases; nucleotides outside the gene matches: 2. DNA of the CDR3: TGTGCCAGCAGCTTAGGACTAGCTGCCGGGGAGCTGTTTTTT. It specifies CASSLGLAAGELFF.

This clone was seen once. This chain connects TRBV28 to TRBJ1-1; a weak D match, TRBD1 (6 bases). V lost 2 bases and J lost 3, with 16 bases in between. CDR3 length: 16 amino acids. The V gene's germline CDR1 is MDHEN and CDR2 SYDVKM. The DNA of the CDR3 is TGTGCCAGCAGTTTAGGTCAGGCAGGGGAGGACACTGAAGCTTTCTTT. Encoded protein: CASSLGQAGEDTEAFF.

The chain is built from TRBV19 and TRBJ2-3; 7 bases are a match to TRBD2. The CDR3 extends over 14 amino acids. With V trimmed by 5 bases and J by 4 bases, 6 bases remained unmatched. CDR1 and CDR2 (germline): LNHDA, SQIVND (reference sequence). The CDR3 region has the DNA TGTGCCAGTAGTTTCCGGGGGGTCCCAGATACGCAGTATTTT. Protein product: CASSFRGVPDTQYF.

The chain links TRBV18 to TRBJ1-5; possible D gene TRBD1, 5 bases. The V gene lost 0 bases and the J gene lost 7 bases, with 16 bases spanning the gap. Germline-derived CDR1 and CDR2 are KGHSH and LQKENI. The CDR3 runs to 16 residues. CDR3 region: CASSPPGVLGTQPQHF. The CDR3 DNA follows: TGTGCCAGCTCACCACCCGGGGTGCTGGGGACCCAGCCCCAGCATTTT.

The chain employs TRBV6-6 and TRBJ1-2; D unclear. Germline V gene lookup returns CDR1 MNHNY and CDR2 SVGAGI (reference sequence). V was cut by 10 bases and J by 0 bases, with 9 bases left in between. The CDR3 consists of 12 residues. CDR3 sequence: CATYSTNYGYTF. In DNA, the CDR3 is TGTGCCACCTACAGTACTAACTATGGCTACACCTTC.